The next 5 T cell receptor beta chains were all read from a single sample in a study of blood T cell repertoires in COVID-19 (dated by TCRdb to about 2020). Libraries were built with the immunoSEQ multiplex PCR assay. The immuneACCESS repertoire file appears here via TCRdb, limited to in-frame rearrangements. These files lack a portion of the clones; in checked studies, under half of the deficit traces to unresolved V genes, and the cause of the others is not known. This sample has hundreds of thousands of clones in its table, and 89% of those were observed once. The ten most abundant clones make up over 0.7% of the sample. The sequenced sample consisted of peripheral blood. These receptors were obtained from a man younger than 30 with COVID-19, enrolled during active disease.

This chain joins TRBV24-1 and TRBJ2-1; 11 bases fit TRBD2. J was trimmed by 8 bases and V by 3 bases; bases with no gene match: 5. This CDR3 comprises 15 residues. CDR1 is KGHDR, CDR2 SFDVKD, per germline. DNA of the CDR3: TGTGCCACCAGTGATACTAGCGGGAGTCTCCATGAGCAGTTCTTC. Its protein product is CATSDTSGSLHEQFF.

This clone was seen only a few times. This chain joins TRBV20-1 and TRBJ1-1; D unresolved. The CDR3 contains 11 residues. Germline CDR1 and CDR2: DFQATT and SNEGSKA (reference sequence). CDR3 bases: TGCAGCGTACGGTCGAACACTGAAGCTTTCTTT. Protein sequence: CSVRSNTEAFF.

The V gene is TRBV5-1, the J gene TRBJ1-4; maybe TRBD1 (6 bases). The CDR3 is 14 amino acids. V dropped 3 bases and J dropped 5 bases, with 11 bases sitting between them. CDR1 SGHRS and CDR2 YFSETQ come from the germline V gene. CDR3 bases: TGCGCCAGCAGCTCCAGGACAGAAAATGAAAAACTGTTTTTT. It translates to CASSSRTENEKLFF.

This clone was detected only a few times. CDR3 sequence (DNA): TGTGCCAGCAGCATGGGACAGGGGCTTGTTGAAAAACTGTTTTTT. Amino acid sequence: CASSMGQGLVEKLFF. The rearrangement joins TRBV7-9 to TRBJ1-4; TRBD1 matches at 10 bases. The CDR3 consists of 15 residues. Trimming removed 5 bases from V and 7 bases from J; junction bases left unmatched: 7. CDR1 is SEHNR and CDR2 is FQNEAQ in the germline V gene (reference sequence).

V usage is TRBV13 and J usage is TRBJ2-2; TRBD2 agrees at 7 bases. V lost 6 bases and J lost 5; bases outside the gene matches: 3. This CDR3 region has 13 residues. CDR1 is PRHDT, CDR2 FYEKMQ, per germline (reference sequence). The CDR3 DNA sequence: TGTGCCAGCAGATGGCGGGAGACCGGGGAGCTGTTTTTT. Translation: CASRWRETGELFF.